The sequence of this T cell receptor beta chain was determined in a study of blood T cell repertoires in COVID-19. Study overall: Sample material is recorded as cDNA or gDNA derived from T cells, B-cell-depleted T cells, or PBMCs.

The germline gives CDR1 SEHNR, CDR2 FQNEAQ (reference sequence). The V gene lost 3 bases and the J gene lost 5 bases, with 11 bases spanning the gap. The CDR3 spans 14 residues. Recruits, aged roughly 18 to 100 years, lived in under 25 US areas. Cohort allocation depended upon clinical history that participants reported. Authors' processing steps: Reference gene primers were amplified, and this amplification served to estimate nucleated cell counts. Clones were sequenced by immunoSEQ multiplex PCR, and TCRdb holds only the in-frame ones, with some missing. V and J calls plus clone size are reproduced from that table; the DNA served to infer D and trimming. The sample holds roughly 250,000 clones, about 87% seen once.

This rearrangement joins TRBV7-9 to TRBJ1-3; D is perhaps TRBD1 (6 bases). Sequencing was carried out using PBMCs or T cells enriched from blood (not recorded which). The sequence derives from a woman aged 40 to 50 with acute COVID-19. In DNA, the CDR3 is TGTGCCAGCAGCTTTGTGGGGGCAAGAAACACCATATATTTT. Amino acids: CASSFVGARNTIYF.